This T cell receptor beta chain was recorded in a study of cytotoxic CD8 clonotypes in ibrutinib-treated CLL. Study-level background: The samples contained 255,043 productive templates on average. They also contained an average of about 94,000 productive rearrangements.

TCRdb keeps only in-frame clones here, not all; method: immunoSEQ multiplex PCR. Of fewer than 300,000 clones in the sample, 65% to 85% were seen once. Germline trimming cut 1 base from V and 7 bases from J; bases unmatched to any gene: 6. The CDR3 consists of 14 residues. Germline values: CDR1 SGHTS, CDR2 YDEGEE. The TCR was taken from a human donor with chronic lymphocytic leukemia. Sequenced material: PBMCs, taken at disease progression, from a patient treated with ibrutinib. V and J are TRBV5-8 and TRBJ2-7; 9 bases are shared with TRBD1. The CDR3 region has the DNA TGTGCCAGCAGCTTGTGGACAGGGGCCCGGGAGCAGTACTTC. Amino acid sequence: CASSLWTGAREQYF.